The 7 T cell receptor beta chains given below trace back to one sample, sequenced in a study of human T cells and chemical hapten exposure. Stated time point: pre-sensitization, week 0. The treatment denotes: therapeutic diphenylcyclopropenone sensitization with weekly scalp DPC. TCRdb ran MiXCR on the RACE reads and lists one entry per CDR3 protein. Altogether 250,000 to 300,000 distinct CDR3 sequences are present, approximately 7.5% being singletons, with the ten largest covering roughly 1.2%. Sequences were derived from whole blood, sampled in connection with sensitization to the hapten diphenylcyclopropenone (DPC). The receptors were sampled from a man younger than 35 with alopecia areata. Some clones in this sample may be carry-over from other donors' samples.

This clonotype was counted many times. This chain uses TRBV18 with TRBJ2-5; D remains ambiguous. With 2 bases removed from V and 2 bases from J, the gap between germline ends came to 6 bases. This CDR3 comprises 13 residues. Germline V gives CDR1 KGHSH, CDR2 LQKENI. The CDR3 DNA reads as TGTGCCAGCTCACCATTTAAGCAAGAGACCCAGTACTTC. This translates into CASSPFKQETQYF.

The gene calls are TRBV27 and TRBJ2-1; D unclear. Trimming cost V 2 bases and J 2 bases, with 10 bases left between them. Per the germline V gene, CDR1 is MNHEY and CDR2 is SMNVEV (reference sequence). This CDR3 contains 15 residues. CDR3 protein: CASSLKGNTYNEQFF. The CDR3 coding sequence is TGTGCCAGCAGTTTAAAGGGTAACACCTACAATGAGCAGTTCTTC.

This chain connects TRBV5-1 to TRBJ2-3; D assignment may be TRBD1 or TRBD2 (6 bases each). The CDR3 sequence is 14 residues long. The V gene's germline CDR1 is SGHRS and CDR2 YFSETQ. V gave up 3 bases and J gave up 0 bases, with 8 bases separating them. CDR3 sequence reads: CASSWGASTDTQYF. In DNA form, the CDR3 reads TGCGCCAGCAGCTGGGGGGCCAGCACAGATACGCAGTATTTT.

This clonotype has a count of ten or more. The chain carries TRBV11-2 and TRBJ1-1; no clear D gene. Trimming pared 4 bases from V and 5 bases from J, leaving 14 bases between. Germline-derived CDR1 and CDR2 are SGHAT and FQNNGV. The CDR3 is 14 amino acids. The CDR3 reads CASSSHAGRTEAFF. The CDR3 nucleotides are TGTGCCAGCAGCTCGCATGCTGGGAGGACTGAAGCTTTCTTT.

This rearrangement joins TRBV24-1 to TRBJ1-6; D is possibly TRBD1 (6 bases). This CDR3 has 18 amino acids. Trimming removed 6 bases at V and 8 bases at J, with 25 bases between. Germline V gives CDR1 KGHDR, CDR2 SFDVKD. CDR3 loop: CATSPPQGLVGNDSPLHF. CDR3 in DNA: TGTGCCACCAGTCCCCCACAGGGTCTCGTCGGTAATGATTCACCCCTCCACTTT.

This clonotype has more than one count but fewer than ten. The CDR3 protein is CSVEGEGGPGLRTPMRETQYF. The DNA for the CDR3 is TGCAGCGTTGAAGGCGAGGGGGGCCCTGGACTGAGAACCCCAATGAGAGAGACCCAGTACTTC. This chain links TRBV29-1 with TRBJ2-5, with D tentatively TRBD1 or TRBD2 (6 bases each). CDR1 SQVTM and CDR2 ANQGSEA come from the germline V gene. V was pared by 1 base and J by 4 bases, with 34 bases between. The CDR3 has 21 amino acids.

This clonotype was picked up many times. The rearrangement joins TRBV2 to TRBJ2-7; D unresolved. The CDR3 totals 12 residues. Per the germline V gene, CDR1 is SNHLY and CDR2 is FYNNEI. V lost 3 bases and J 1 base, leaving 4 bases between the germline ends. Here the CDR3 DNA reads TGTGCCAGCAGTGAGCAATCCTACGAGCAGTACGTC. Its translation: CASSEQSYEQYV.